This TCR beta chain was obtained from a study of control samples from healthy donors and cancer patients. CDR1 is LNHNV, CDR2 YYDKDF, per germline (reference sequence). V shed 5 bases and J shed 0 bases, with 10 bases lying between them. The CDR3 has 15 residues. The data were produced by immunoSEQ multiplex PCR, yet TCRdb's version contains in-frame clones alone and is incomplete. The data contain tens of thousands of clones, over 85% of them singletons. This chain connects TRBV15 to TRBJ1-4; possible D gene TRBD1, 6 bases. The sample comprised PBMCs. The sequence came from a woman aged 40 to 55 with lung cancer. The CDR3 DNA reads TGTGCCACCAGCGAAGGGGGTACAACTAATGAAAAACTGTTTTTT. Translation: CATSEGGTTNEKLFF. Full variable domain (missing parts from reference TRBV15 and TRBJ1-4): DAMVIQNPRYQVTQFGKPVTLSCSQTLNHNVMYWYQQKSSQAPKLLFHYYDKDFNNEADTPDNFQSRRPNTSFCFLDIRSPGLGDTAMYLCATSEGGTTNEKLFFGSGTQLSVL.